One sample yielded the 24 T cell receptor beta chains listed below, sequenced in a study of PD-1 blockade in classical Hodgkin lymphoma. Using immunoSEQ multiplex PCR, the repertoire was profiled, and TCRdb retains in-frame clones only, with some absent. Altogether some 64,000 clones are present, over 75% being singletons, with the ten largest covering about 15%. All patients relapsed after autologous stem cell transplantation, and brentuximab vedotin exposure varied. Sequencing used peripheral blood mononuclear cells (PBMCs), obtained at baseline. These receptors were collected from a human donor with classical Hodgkin lymphoma.

The chain has TRBV19 and TRBJ2-7, with D unclear. This CDR3 is built from 13 residues. CDR1 is LNHDA, CDR2 SQIVND, per germline (reference sequence). Trimming took 8 bases from V and 0 from J, leaving 11 bases between them. DNA of the CDR3: TGTGCCAGTTCCGTCGGAGTCTCCTACGAGCAGTACTTC. Protein product: CASSVGVSYEQYF. The full variable domain, with the rest looked up from reference TRBV19 and TRBJ2-7, is DGGITQSPKYLFRKEGQNVTLSCEQNLNHDAMYWYRQDPGQGLRLIYYSQIVNDFQKGDIAEGYSVSREKKESFPLTVTSAQKNPTAFYLCASSVGVSYEQYFGPGTRLTVT.

The rearrangement uses TRBV11-2 and TRBJ2-6; no reliable D call. This CDR3 region has 15 residues. Trimming pared 5 bases from V and 0 bases from J, leaving 8 bases between. CDR1 and CDR2 (germline): SGHAT, FQNNGV. CDR3 protein: CASSPITSGANVLTF. The DNA of the CDR3 is TGTGCCAGCAGCCCCATAACCTCTGGGGCCAACGTCCTGACTTTC.

V gene TRBV7-2 combines with J gene TRBJ1-2; D remains unclear. The CDR3 sequence is 15 residues long. The V end was cut by 2 bases, the J end by 7 bases, with 17 bases between. Germline V gene data show CDR1 as SGHTA and CDR2 as FQGNSA. Here the CDR3 reads CASSLLSGGRGGYTF. CDR3 coding DNA: TGTGCCAGCAGCTTACTTTCGGGAGGGCGCGGTGGCTACACCTTC.

This chain links TRBV10-3 with TRBJ1-5; D gene uncertain. Trimming took off 3 bases at V and 5 bases at J, with 11 bases between the two ends. The germline gives CDR1 ENHRY, CDR2 SYGVKD. The CDR3 length is 14 residues. CDR3 nucleotide sequence: TGTGCCATCAGTGATAACAGATACTATCAGCCCCAGCATTTT. It encodes CAISDNRYYQPQHF.

This rearrangement joins TRBV30 to TRBJ2-1; D call uncertain. Trimming left V 0 bases short and J 7 bases short, with 4 bases between. CDR3 length equals 11 residues. Germline V gene data show CDR1 as GTSNPN and CDR2 as SVGIG (reference sequence). In DNA form, the CDR3 reads TGTGCCTGGAGTGTAGGTAATGAGCAGTTCTTC. Translated: CAWSVGNEQFF.

J is TRBJ1-1 and V is TRBV7-2; D gene unclear. The CDR3 covers 15 residues. Per germline, CDR1 SGHTA and CDR2 FQGNSA. Trimming cost V 5 bases and J 4 bases, with 17 bases left between them. The CDR3 reads CASSPDSASSTEAFF. The CDR3 DNA reads TGTGCCAGCAGCCCCGATTCGGCAAGTTCCACTGAAGCTTTCTTT.

The V call is TRBV18, the J call TRBJ2-2; D is perhaps TRBD1 or TRBD2 (6 bases each). CDR1 and CDR2 from the germline V gene are KGHSH and LQKENI. This CDR3 is 14 amino acids long. Trimming removed 10 bases from V and 0 bases from J, with 12 bases in between. This CDR3 is CATSEGANTGELFF. The CDR3 nucleotides are TGTGCCACCTCGGAGGGGGCGAACACCGGGGAGCTGTTTTTT.

V is TRBV6-6 and J is TRBJ2-2; D is unresolved. Trimming left V 6 bases short and J 4 bases short, with 9 bases between. CDR3 size: 13 residues. The germline V gene has CDR1 MNHNY and CDR2 SVGAGI (reference sequence). The CDR3 bases are TGTGCCAGCAGCTCGGAAATCACCGGGGAGCTGTTTTTT. Translating it yields CASSSEITGELFF.

The rearrangement uses TRBV7-6 and TRBJ1-5, with 8 bases lining up with TRBD1. The CDR3 totals 17 residues. CDR1 is SGHVS, CDR2 FNYEAQ, per germline. Unmatched junction bases numbered 13, after V lost 5 bases and J lost 4 bases. CDR3 region: CASSPLIGQGLNQPQHF. CDR3 nucleotide sequence: TGTGCCAGCAGCCCCTTAATCGGACAGGGACTTAATCAGCCCCAGCATTTT.

This chain connects TRBV7-8 to TRBJ2-3; D is possibly TRBD2 (6 bases). Trimming stripped 6 bases from V and 2 bases from J, with 15 bases between. CDR3 size: 15 residues. CDR1 and CDR2 (germline): SGHVS, FQNEAQ. This CDR3 reads CASRGVGLSTDTQYF. CDR3 in DNA: TGTGCCAGCAGGGGCGTGGGACTTTCCACAGATACGCAGTATTTT.

This chain connects TRBV27 to TRBJ2-2; 11 nucleotides line up with TRBD1. The CDR3 runs 16 residues. CDR1 and CDR2 from the germline V gene are MNHEY and SMNVEV (reference sequence). With 5 bases clipped from V and 5 bases from J, the junction kept 7 bases outside the gene matches. As DNA, the CDR3 is TGTGCCAGCAGTCCTGGACAGGGGGCGAGAACCGGGGAGCTGTTTTTT. It is translated as CASSPGQGARTGELFF.

This chain uses TRBV29-1 with TRBJ1-1; 7 bases are shared with TRBD1. The germline gives CDR1 SQVTM, CDR2 ANQGSEA. V lost 7 bases, J lost 3 bases, and 8 bases stayed unmatched. This CDR3 comprises 13 residues. The CDR3 reads CSGQGQTDTEAFF. The CDR3 DNA follows: TGCAGCGGCCAGGGACAGACGGACACTGAAGCTTTCTTT.

For the CDR3, the DNA is TGTGCCAGTAGTGTCGACACGAACACCGGGGAGCTGTTTTTT. It translates to CASSVDTNTGELFF. The chain uses TRBV19 and TRBJ2-2, with D unclear. V gave up 5 bases and J gave up 0 bases, with 7 bases separating them. This CDR3 has 14 amino acids. Germline V lookup: CDR1 LNHDA, CDR2 SQIVND (reference sequence).

This clone was observed a single time. One junction end disagrees with the germline gene, perhaps due to a read error. The gene calls are TRBV9 and TRBJ2-7; D is tentatively TRBD1 or TRBD2 (5 bases each). Germline CDR1 reads SGDLS; CDR2 reads YYNGEE. The CDR3 is 15 residues long. Here the CDR3 reads CASSPGALPSHEQYF. In DNA form, the CDR3 reads TGTGCCAGCAGCCCCGGGGCCCTCCCCTCCCACGAGCAGTACTTC.

The chain has TRBV5-1 and TRBJ2-5; 8 nucleotides match TRBD2. Per the germline V gene, CDR1 is SGHRS and CDR2 is YFSETQ. Unmatched junction bases numbered 6, after V lost 3 bases and J lost 5 bases. The CDR3 length is 14 residues. The CDR3 DNA reads as TGCGCCAGCAGCTGGACCGGCGGGGGGGAGACCCAGTACTTC. It is translated as CASSWTGGGETQYF. The variable domain in full, completed from reference TRBV5-1 and TRBJ2-5, reads KAGVTQTPRYLIKTRGQQVTLSCSPISGHRSVSWYQQTPGQGLQFLFEYFSETQRNKGNFPGRFSGRQFSNSRSEMNVSTLELGDSALYLCASSWTGGGETQYFGPGTRLLVL.

The rearrangement uses TRBV6-5 and TRBJ2-7; D ambiguous. V lost 6 bases to trimming and J lost 0 bases, with 12 bases between them. This CDR3 has 14 residues. Germline CDR1 reads MNHEY; CDR2 reads SVGAGI. CDR3 sequence (DNA): TGTGCCAGCAGCCCTCAATTAGACTCCTACGAGCAGTACTTC. Amino acid sequence: CASSPQLDSYEQYF.

In this sample, this clone turned up once. The V call is TRBV30, the J call TRBJ2-2; D call uncertain. Trimming removed 5 bases at V and 8 bases at J, with 9 bases between. In germline, CDR1 is GTSNPN, CDR2 SVGIG (reference sequence). This CDR3 is built from 11 residues. The CDR3 bases are TGTGCCTGGGGAATGGGAGGGGAGCTGTTTTTT. This codes for CAWGMGGELFF.

J is TRBJ2-3 and V is TRBV5-1; weak D call: TRBD1 (6 bases). CDR1 is SGHRS and CDR2 is YFSETQ in the germline V gene. The CDR3 is made up of 12 amino acids. V lost 4 bases and J lost 7, with 10 bases in between. CDR3 loop: CASSAGENTQYF. CDR3 coding DNA: TGCGCCAGCAGCGCAGGGGAAAATACGCAGTATTTT.

The CDR3 reads CASSLEAAVEQYF. CDR3 coding DNA: TGTGCCAGCAGCTTGGAGGCGGCGGTTGAGCAGTACTTC. V usage is TRBV5-6 and J usage is TRBJ2-7; D remains unclear. Germline values: CDR1 SGHDT, CDR2 YYEEEE. V gave up 0 bases and J gave up 7 bases, with 11 bases separating them. The CDR3 has 13 amino acids. The whole variable domain, remainder taken from reference TRBV5-6 and TRBJ2-7, is DAGVTQSPTHLIKTRGQQVTLRCSPKSGHDTVSWYQQALGQGPQFIFQYYEEEERQRGNFPDRFSGHQFPNYSSELNVNALLLGDSALYLCASSLEAAVEQYFGPGTRLTVT.

V usage is TRBV5-5 and J usage is TRBJ2-2, with no clear D. This CDR3 contains 13 residues. CDR1 is SGHKS, CDR2 YYEKEE, per germline (reference sequence). The germline V and J ends were trimmed by 4 bases and 4 bases, with 8 bases remaining between them. The CDR3, as DNA: TGTGCCAGCAGCATAGATGGCACCGGGGAGCTGTTTTTT. This translates into CASSIDGTGELFF. Drawing the rest from reference TRBV5-5 and TRBJ2-2, the complete variable domain is DAGVTQSPTHLIKTRGQQVTLRCSPISGHKSVSWYQQVLGQGPQFIFQYYEKEERGRGNFPDRFSARQFPNYSSELNVNALLLGDSALYLCASSIDGTGELFFGEGSRLTVL.

CDR3 residues: CASSSGQTFRSPLHF. The DNA of the CDR3 is TGTGCCAGCAGCTCCGGACAGACTTTCAGGTCACCCCTCCACTTT. The chain recombines TRBV13 with TRBJ1-6; the D gene is possibly TRBD1 (6 bases). Trimming removed 4 bases at V and 10 bases at J, with 17 bases between. The CDR3 runs to 15 residues. CDR1 is PRHDT and CDR2 is FYEKMQ in the germline V gene (reference sequence).

The V and J genes are TRBV4-1 and TRBJ2-7; 7 bases match TRBD1. The CDR3 length is 16 residues. Germline CDR1 is MGHRA and CDR2 is YSYEKL. V lost 0 bases to trimming and J lost 7 bases; unmatched junction nucleotides: 12. CDR3 in amino acids: CASSQDRETGMWEQYF. The DNA for the CDR3 is TGCGCCAGCAGCCAAGATCGTGAGACAGGGATGTGGGAGCAGTACTTC.

V gene TRBV29-1 combines with J gene TRBJ1-1; unclear D gene. Germline CDR1 is SQVTM and CDR2 is ANQGSEA. Trimming stripped 6 bases from V and 1 base from J, with 12 bases between. The CDR3 covers 13 residues. The DNA of the CDR3 is TGCAGCGTAATGATGGCCACGAACACTGAAGCTTTCTTT. This codes for CSVMMATNTEAFF.

This chain joins TRBV19 and TRBJ1-6, with 7 bases that match TRBD1. This CDR3 is built from 14 residues. CDR1 is LNHDA, CDR2 SQIVND, per germline (reference sequence). V lost 7 bases to trimming and J lost 6 bases; unmatched junction nucleotides: 6. CDR3 region: CASIEGQPNSPLHF. CDR3 DNA sequence: TGTGCCAGTATCGAGGGACAGCCTAATTCACCCCTCCACTTT.